The present TCR beta chain was sequenced within a study of somatic mutations in cytotoxic T cells in rheumatoid arthritis. The study's findings and limits: CD8+ T-cell clonality did not differ significantly between rheumatoid arthritis patients and age-matched healthy controls.

Germline lookup yields CDR1 SGHVS and CDR2 FNYEAQ. CDR3 length equals 15 residues. To note about this clone: As yet, its antigen is unknown. At one of its ends the junction is not consistent with the germline gene, which may arise from a read error.

The table came from immunoSEQ multiplex PCR; TCRdb's copy has only in-frame clones and leaves some out. Of fewer than 25,000 clones listed, roughly 80% are singletons. Specimen: CD8+ T cells sorted from blood. This TCR came from a woman aged 45 to 65 in good health. V is TRBV7-6 and J is TRBJ1-3; TRBD1 aligns across 10 bases. The DNA of the CDR3 is TGTGCCAGCAGCCCCGGGACAGGGGCTGGTAACACCATATATTTT. The encoded protein is CASSPGTGAGNTIYF.